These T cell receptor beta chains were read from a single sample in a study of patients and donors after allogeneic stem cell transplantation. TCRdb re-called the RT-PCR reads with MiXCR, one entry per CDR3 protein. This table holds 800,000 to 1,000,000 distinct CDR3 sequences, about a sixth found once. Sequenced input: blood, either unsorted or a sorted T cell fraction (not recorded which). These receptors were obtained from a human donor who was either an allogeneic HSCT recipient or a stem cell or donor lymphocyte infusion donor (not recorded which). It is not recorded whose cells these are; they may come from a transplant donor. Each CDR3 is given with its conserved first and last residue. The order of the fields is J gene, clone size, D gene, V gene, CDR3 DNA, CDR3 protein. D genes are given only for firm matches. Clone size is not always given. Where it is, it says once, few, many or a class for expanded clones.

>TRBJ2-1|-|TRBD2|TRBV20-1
TGCAGTGCTAGGTCCGGCGGGAGGGATGAGCAGTTCTTC
CSARSGGRDEQFF
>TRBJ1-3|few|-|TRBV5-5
TGTGCCAGCAGCAATGTCGGATCCTCTGGAAACACCATATATTTT
CASSNVGSSGNTIYF
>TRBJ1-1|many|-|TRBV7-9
TGTGCCAGCAGTTACAGGCCCATGAACACTGAAGCTTTCTTT
CASSYRPMNTEAFF
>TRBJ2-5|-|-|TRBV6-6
TGTGCCAGCAGTTTAACTACGGGGGAGACCCAGTACTTC
CASSLTTGETQYF
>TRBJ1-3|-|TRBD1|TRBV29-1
TGCAGCGTAGCTTTTACCGGGACAGGAGGAAACACCATATATTTT
CSVAFTGTGGNTIYF
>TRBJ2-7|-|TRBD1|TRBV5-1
TGCGCCAGCTCGGGACAGGGGGCTGGGGAGCAGTACTTC
CASSGQGAGEQYF
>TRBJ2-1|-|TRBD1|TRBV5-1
TGCGCCAGCAGCTCTCTGGGGTCTAACAGGGGGCGAGTCAATGAGCAGTTCTTC
CASSSLGSNRGRVNEQFF
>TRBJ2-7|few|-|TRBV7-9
TGTGCCAGCAGCTTATTACTCTACGAGCAGTACTTC
CASSLLLYEQYF
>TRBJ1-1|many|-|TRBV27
TGTGCCAGCAGTTCCGGACAGCTTATGAACACTGAAGCTTTCTTT
CASSSGQLMNTEAFF
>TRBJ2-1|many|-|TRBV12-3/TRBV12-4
TGTGCCAGCAGCCTAGGTTTCAATGAGCAGTTCTTC
CASSLGFNEQFF
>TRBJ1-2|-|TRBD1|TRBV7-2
TGTGCCAGCAGCCCCGGTGGAGGGACAGGGAGCTATGGCTACACCTTC
CASSPGGGTGSYGYTF
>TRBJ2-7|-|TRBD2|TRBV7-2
TGTGCCAGCAGCCTCTCGGCGGGGGGGCACGAGCAGTACTTC
CASSLSAGGHEQYF
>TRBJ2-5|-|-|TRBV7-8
TGTGCCAGCAGCCCCAGGGTTATTAAGGCGGGGGCACAAGAGACCCAGTACTTC
CASSPRVIKAGAQETQYF
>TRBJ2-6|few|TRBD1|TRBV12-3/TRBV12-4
TGTGCCAGCAGCTACGGACAGGGTACATCTGGGGCCAACGTCCTGACTTTC
CASSYGQGTSGANVLTF
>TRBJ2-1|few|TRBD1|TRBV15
TGTGCCACCAGCAGAGAGGGGACAGGGGTCTACAATGAGCAGTTCTTC
CATSREGTGVYNEQFF
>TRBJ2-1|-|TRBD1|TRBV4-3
TGCGCCAGCAGCCAAGATCTATTCGGACAGGGGTTTGAGCAGTTCTTC
CASSQDLFGQGFEQFF
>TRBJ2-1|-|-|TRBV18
TGTGCCAGCTCACGGGGATGGGGGGAGACGCAGTTCTTC
CASSRGWGETQFF
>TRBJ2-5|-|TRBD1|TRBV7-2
TGTGCCAGCAGCTCGGACAGGGCAGTAGAGACCCAGTACTTC
CASSSDRAVETQYF
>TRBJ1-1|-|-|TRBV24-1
TGTGCCACATCGAACGGGCTAAGGAGAGCTTTCTTT
CATSNGLRRAFF
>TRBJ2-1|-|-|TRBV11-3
TGTGCCAGCAGCATGGAGGGTGAGCAGTTCTTC
CASSMEGEQFF
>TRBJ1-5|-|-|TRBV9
TGTGCCAGCAGCGTAGGGTCGAGTCAGCCCCAGCATTTT
CASSVGSSQPQHF